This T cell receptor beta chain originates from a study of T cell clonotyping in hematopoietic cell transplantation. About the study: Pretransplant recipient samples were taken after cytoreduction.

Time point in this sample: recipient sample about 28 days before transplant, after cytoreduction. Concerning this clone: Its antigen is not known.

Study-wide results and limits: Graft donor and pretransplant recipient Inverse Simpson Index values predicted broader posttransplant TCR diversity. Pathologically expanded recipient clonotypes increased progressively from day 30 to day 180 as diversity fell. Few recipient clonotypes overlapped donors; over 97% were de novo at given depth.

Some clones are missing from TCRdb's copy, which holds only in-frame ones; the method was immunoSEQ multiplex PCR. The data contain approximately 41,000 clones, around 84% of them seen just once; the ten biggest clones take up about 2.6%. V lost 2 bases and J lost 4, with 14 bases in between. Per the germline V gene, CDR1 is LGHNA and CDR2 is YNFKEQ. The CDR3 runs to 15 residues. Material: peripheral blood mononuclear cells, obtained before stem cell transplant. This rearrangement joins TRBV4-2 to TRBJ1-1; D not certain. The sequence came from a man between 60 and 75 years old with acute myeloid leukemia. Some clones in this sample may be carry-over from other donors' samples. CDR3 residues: CASSQKLKESTEAFF. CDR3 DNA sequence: TGTGCCAGCAGCCAAAAGCTTAAGGAGTCCACTGAAGCTTTCTTT.